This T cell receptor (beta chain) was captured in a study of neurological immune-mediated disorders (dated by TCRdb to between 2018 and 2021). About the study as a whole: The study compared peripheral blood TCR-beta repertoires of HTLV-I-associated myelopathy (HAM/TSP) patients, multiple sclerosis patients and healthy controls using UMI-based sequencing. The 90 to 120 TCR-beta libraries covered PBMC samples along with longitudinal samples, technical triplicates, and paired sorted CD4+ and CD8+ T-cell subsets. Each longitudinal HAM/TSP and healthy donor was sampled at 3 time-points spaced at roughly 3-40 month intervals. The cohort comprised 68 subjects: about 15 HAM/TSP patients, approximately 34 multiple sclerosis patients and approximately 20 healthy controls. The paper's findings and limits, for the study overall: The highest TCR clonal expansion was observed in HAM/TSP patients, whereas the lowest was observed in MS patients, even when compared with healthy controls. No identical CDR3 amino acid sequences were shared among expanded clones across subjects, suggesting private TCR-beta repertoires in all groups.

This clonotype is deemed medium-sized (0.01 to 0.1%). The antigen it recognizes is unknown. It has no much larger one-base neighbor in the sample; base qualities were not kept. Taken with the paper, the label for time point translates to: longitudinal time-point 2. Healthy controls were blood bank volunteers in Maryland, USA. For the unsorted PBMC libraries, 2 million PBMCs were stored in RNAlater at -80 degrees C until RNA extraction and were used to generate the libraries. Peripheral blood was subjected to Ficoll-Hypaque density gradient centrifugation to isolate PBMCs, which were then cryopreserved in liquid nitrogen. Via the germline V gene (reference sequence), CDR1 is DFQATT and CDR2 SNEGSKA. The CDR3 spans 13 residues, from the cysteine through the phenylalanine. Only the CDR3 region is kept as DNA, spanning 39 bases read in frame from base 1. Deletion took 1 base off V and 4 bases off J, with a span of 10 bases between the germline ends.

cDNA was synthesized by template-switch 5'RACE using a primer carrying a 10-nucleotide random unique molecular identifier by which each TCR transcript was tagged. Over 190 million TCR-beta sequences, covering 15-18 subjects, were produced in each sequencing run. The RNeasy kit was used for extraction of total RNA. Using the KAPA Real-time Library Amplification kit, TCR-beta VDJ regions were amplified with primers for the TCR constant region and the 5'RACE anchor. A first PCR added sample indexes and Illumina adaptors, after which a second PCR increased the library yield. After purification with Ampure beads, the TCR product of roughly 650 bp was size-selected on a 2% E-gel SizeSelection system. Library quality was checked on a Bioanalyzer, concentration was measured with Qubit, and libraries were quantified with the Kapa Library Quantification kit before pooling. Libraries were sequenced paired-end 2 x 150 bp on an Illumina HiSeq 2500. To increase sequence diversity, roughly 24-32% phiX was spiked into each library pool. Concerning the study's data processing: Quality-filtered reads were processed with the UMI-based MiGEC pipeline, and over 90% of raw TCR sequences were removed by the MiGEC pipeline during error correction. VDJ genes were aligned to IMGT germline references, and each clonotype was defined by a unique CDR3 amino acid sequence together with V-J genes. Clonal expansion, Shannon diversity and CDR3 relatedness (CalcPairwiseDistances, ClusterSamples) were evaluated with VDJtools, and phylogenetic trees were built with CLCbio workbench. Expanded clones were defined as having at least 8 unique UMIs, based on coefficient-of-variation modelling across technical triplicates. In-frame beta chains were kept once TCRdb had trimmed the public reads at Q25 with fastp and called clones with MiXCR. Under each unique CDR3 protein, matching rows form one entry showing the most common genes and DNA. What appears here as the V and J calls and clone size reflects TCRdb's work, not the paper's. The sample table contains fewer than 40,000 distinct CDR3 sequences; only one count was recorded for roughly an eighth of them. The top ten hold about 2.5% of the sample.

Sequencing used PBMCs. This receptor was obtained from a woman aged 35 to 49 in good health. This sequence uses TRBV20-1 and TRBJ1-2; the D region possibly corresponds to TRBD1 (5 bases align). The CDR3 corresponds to CSARVGGVYGYTF. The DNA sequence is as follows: TGCAGTGCTAGAGTTGGGGGAGTCTATGGCTACACCTTC.